This section outlines one T cell receptor beta chain sequence together with its context. Antigen unknown. This sample was included in a study of siplizumab effects on memory and regulatory T cells. Germline V CDR1 and CDR2: MNHEY, SVGAGI. V was trimmed by 5 bases and J by 0 bases, leaving 8 bases between them. The length of the CDR3 is 14 residues. General observations from the study: Memory cells seemed less diverse than naive T cells, which also seemed major contributors to the alloresponse. Siplizumab led to significantly less abundant alloreactive sequences that could be traced back to unstimulated CD4+ memory cells. With siplizumab, mappable alloreactive CD4+ clones averaged roughly 64% Treg-derived, versus more than 25% in controls.

Assayed TCR templates numbered 80,000 to 100,000 for each sample. Generated by immunoSEQ multiplex PCR, the TCRdb table keeps only in-frame clones and is missing some. The sample shows 90,000 to 130,000 clones, 80% to 95% of them seen only once. What was sequenced was CD4+ T cells sorted from blood. The chain carries TRBV6-5 and TRBJ1-5; possibly TRBD1 for D (5 bases). The sequence derives from a human donor in good health. CDR3 residues: CASSGGTSNQPQHF. CDR3 coding DNA: TGTGCCAGCAGTGGAGGGACTAGCAATCAGCCCCAGCATTTT.